Following are 6 T cell receptor beta chains from one sample sequenced in a study of PD-L1 blockade in urothelial cancer. The table came from immunoSEQ multiplex PCR; TCRdb's copy has only in-frame clones and leaves some out. The profile shows about 76,000 clones, around 90% of them singletons. As to time point: peripheral blood 6 weeks after treatment start. This sample comprised PBMCs, obtained around atezolizumab (anti-PD-L1) treatment. All receptors come from a woman older than 75 with urothelial cancer.

This clone showed up just once. The V gene is TRBV27, the J gene TRBJ2-1; D not resolved. V shed 4 bases and J shed 3 bases, with 10 bases lying between them. The CDR3 contains 14 residues. CDR1 MNHEY and CDR2 SMNVEV come from the germline V gene (reference sequence). CDR3: CASSSLFVYNEQFF. DNA for the CDR3: TGTGCCAGCAGTTCCTTATTTGTCTACAATGAGCAGTTCTTC.

The chain couples TRBV9 to TRBJ2-2, with D possibly TRBD2 on 5 matching bases. The length of the CDR3 is 13 residues. Per the germline V gene, CDR1 is SGDLS and CDR2 is YYNGEE. V lost 0 bases and J lost 10, with 10 bases in between. The CDR3 spells CASSVDMEVELFF. The CDR3 DNA is TGTGCCAGCAGCGTAGATATGGAGGTGGAGCTGTTTTTT.

This chain joins TRBV30 and TRBJ2-7, with 9 bases identical to TRBD1. Losses at the gene ends were 3 bases for V and 3 bases for J; bases not matched to a gene: 9. CDR1 and CDR2 from the germline V gene are GTSNPN and SVGIG (reference sequence). The length of the CDR3 is 15 residues. The CDR3 DNA is TGTGCCTGGAGAGCTACAGGGGGCTCGAGCTACGAGCAGTACTTC. This gives the protein CAWRATGGSSYEQYF.

This chain uses TRBV28 with TRBJ1-1; 7 bases align to TRBD1. Germline values: CDR1 MDHEN, CDR2 SYDVKM. Trimming removed 3 bases from V and 2 bases from J; junction bases left unmatched: 6. CDR3 length: 15 amino acids. The CDR3, as DNA: TGTGCCAGCAGTTTGGGAGACAGGGCTAACACTGAAGCTTTCTTT. Amino acids: CASSLGDRANTEAFF. The complete variable domain, with remaining parts taken from reference TRBV28 and TRBJ1-1, reads DVKVTQSSRYLVKRTGEKVFLECVQDMDHENMFWYRQDPGLGLRLIYFSYDVKMKEKGDIPEGYSVSREKKERFSLILESASTNQTSMYLCASSLGDRANTEAFFGQGTRLTVV.

This rearrangement joins TRBV28 to TRBJ2-2; perhaps TRBD1 as D (6 bases). This CDR3 region has 14 residues. The V gene lost 7 bases and the J gene lost 0 bases, with 9 bases spanning the gap. Per the germline V gene, CDR1 is MDHEN and CDR2 is SYDVKM. CDR3 bases: TGTGCCAGCACTACAGGGTCGAACACCGGGGAGCTGTTTTTT. It encodes CASTTGSNTGELFF.

V gene TRBV7-2 combines with J gene TRBJ1-1, with D perhaps TRBD1 (5 bases). CDR1 is SGHTA and CDR2 is FQGNSA in the germline V gene. The CDR3 has 15 residues. V was shortened by 5 bases and J by 0 bases, with 13 bases between the two germline ends. CDR3 sequence: CASSPSGLMNTEAFF. The CDR3 DNA follows: TGTGCCAGCAGCCCATCGGGACTTATGAACACTGAAGCTTTCTTT.